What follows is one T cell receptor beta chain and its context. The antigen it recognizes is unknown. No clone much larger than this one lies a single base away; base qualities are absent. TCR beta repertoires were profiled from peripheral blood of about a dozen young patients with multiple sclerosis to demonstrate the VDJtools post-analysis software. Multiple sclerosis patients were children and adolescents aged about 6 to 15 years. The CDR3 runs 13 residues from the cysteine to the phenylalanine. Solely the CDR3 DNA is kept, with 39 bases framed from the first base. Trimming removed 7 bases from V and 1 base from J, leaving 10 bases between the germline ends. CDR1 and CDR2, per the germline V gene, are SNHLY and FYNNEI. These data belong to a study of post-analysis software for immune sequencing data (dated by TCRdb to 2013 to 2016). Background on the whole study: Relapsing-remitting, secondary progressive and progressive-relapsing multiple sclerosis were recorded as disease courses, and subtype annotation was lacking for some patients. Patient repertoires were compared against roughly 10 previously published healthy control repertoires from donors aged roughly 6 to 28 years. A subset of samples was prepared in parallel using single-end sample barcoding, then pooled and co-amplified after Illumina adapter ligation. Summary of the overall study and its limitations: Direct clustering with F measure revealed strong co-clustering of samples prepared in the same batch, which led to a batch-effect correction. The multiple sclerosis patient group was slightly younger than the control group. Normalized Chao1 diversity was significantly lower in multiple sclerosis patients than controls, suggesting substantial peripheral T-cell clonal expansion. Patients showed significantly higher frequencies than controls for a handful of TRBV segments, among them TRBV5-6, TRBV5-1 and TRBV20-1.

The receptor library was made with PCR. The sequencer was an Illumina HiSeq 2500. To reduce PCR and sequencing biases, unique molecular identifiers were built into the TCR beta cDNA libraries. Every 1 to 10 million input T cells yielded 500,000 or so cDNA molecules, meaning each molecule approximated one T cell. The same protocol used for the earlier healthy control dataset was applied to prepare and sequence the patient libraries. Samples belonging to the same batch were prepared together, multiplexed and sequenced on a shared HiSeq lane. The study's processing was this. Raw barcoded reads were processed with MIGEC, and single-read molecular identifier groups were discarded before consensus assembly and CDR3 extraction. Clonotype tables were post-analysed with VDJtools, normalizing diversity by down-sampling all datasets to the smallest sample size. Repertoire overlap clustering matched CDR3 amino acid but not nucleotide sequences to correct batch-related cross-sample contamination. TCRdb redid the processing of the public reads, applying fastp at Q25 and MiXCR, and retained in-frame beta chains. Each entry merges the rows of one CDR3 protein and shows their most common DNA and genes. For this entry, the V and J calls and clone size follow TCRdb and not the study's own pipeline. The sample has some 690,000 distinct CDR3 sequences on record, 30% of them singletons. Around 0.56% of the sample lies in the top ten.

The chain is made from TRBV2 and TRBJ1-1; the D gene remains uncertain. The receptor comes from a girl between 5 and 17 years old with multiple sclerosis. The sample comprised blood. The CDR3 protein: CASNPKRNTEAFF. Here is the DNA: TGTGCCAGCAACCCGAAGAGGAACACTGAAGCTTTCTTT.